The clone carrying this T cell receptor beta chain has only one observation. Its specificity is unknown. In germline, CDR1 is SGHRS, CDR2 YFSETQ. This CDR3 region has 14 residues. V was shortened by 6 bases and J by 2 bases, with 13 bases between the two germline ends. The source of the sample is a study of shared clonotypes between healthy human individuals. Points from the study as a whole: The sharing of 5% to 6.5% of naive CD4 clonotypes was seen across a handful of donors.

Generated by immunoSEQ multiplex PCR, the TCRdb table keeps only in-frame clones and is missing some. Found here are some 2.4 million clones, 80% to 95% of them singletons; the top ten hold approximately 0.37%. This chain links TRBV5-1 with TRBJ2-3, with D uncertain. Sequencing was performed on naive CD4+ T cells from PBMCs. Noted subset: CD45RA+ positively selected. The source of this sequence is a man aged 18 to 30 in good health. Some clones in this sample may be carry-over from other donors' samples. This CDR3 reads CASNMPAATDTQYF. CDR3 DNA: TGCGCCAGCAACATGCCAGCTGCCACAGATACGCAGTATTTT. Combining the CDR3 with reference TRBV5-1 and TRBJ2-3 gives the whole variable domain KAGVTQTPRYLIKTRGQQVTLSCSPISGHRSVSWYQQTPGQGLQFLFEYFSETQRNKGNFPGRFSGRQFSNSRSEMNVSTLELGDSALYLCASNMPAATDTQYFGPGTRLTVL.